Presented here are 8 T cell receptor beta chains from one specimen sequenced in a study of OX40 agonist ivuxolimab in advanced cancers. Profiling relied on immunoSEQ multiplex PCR, and the TCRdb table lists in-frame clones only, not all of them. The profile shows about 68,000 clones, about 90% of them singletons. This specimen was CD4+ or CD8+ T cells sorted from blood, taken in a trial of the OX40 agonist ivuxolimab. These receptor sequences come from an adult with an advanced solid tumor such as melanoma, head and neck, liver or kidney cancer.

The rearrangement links TRBV7-3 to TRBJ2-7; 13 bases map to TRBD2. V was clipped by 5 bases and J by 11 bases; unmatched bases: 6. The CDR3 spans 13 residues. Germline-derived CDR1 and CDR2 are SGHTA and FQGTGA. The CDR3 region has the DNA TGTGCCAGCAGCCCCGGACTAGCGGGGGAGAAGTACTTC. Translated: CASSPGLAGEKYF.

The chain couples TRBV6-1 to TRBJ1-5, with a possible D match to TRBD1 (5 bases). The CDR3 loop spans 13 amino acids. Germline V gene sequence: CDR1 MNHNS, CDR2 SASEGT. V was trimmed by 10 bases and J by 7 bases, leaving 17 bases between them. CDR3 protein: CATRGGSGQPQHF. The CDR3 region has the DNA TGTGCCACCCGCGGGGGATCAGGGCAGCCCCAGCATTTT.

The chain combines TRBV28 with TRBJ1-2, with 9 bases fitting TRBD1. The CDR3 length is 17 residues. V was clipped by 10 bases and J by 6 bases; unmatched bases: 21. From germline, CDR1 is MDHEN and CDR2 SYDVKM. In DNA form, the CDR3 reads TGTGCCACCCCCAAATTGCCGGGACAGGGTTTTGAAAATGGCTACACCTTC. Residues: CATPKLPGQGFENGYTF.

The CDR3 region has the DNA TGTGCCAGCAGCTTGAGACTAGCGGATTACAATGAGCAGTTCTTC. It yields the protein CASSLRLADYNEQFF. The chain joins TRBV5-4 to TRBJ2-1; 9 nucleotides align to TRBD2. This CDR3 contains 15 residues. CDR1 and CDR2 from the germline V gene are SGHNT and YYREEE (reference sequence). Germline trimming cut 1 base from V and 4 bases from J; bases unmatched to any gene: 3.

The chain has TRBV11-1 and TRBJ2-2; D not certain. Germline loops: CDR1 SGHAT, CDR2 FQDESV (reference sequence). The CDR3 is 15 amino acids. The V end lost 2 bases, the J end lost 4 bases, and 11 bases lay between the germline ends. The CDR3: CASSLSLGATGELFF. CDR3 coding DNA: TGTGCCAGCAGCTTATCCCTCGGTGCCACCGGGGAGCTGTTTTTT.

This chain's CDR3 is CASSLGGVRSTDTQYF. CDR3 coding DNA: TGTGCCAGCAGCTTAGGGGGCGTCCGGAGCACAGATACGCAGTATTTT. This chain links TRBV7-9 with TRBJ2-3; weak D call: TRBD1 (5 bases). CDR3 length: 16 residues. Trimming removed 1 base at V and 0 bases at J, with 11 bases between. Germline V lookup: CDR1 SEHNR, CDR2 FQNEAQ (reference sequence).

This rearrangement joins TRBV19 to TRBJ2-7; the D gene is possibly TRBD2 (6 bases). The CDR3 runs to 14 residues. V was cut by 5 bases and J by 4 bases, with 15 bases left in between. Germline values: CDR1 LNHDA, CDR2 SQIVND (reference sequence). Here the CDR3 reads CASSRRDGGYEQYF. The DNA for the CDR3 is TGTGCCAGTAGTCGGCGGGATGGGGGTTACGAGCAGTACTTC.

This chain uses TRBV19 with TRBJ2-7; tentatively, D is TRBD1 or TRBD2 (5 bases each). Germline V CDR1 and CDR2: LNHDA, SQIVND (reference sequence). Trimming shortened V by 3 bases and J by 5 bases, and 14 bases separated the two germline ends. The CDR3 covers 14 residues. CDR3 loop: CASSIVRGAHEQYF. DNA for the CDR3: TGTGCCAGTAGTATTGTACGAGGGGCGCACGAGCAGTACTTC. Drawing the rest from reference TRBV19 and TRBJ2-7, the complete variable domain is DGGITQSPKYLFRKEGQNVTLSCEQNLNHDAMYWYRQDPGQGLRLIYYSQIVNDFQKGDIAEGYSVSREKKESFPLTVTSAQKNPTAFYLCASSIVRGAHEQYFGPGTRLTVT.